The sequence of this T cell receptor beta chain was determined in a study of CD8 T cells in Susac syndrome. Study-wide findings and caveats: Acknowledgment was made by the study that its TCR sequencing and HLA analysis involved a relatively small number of individuals.

Regarding this clonotype: Antigen specificity is unknown.

cDNA came from roughly 0.53 to 1 ug RNA primed by random hexamers. Multiplex PCR with immunoSEQ amplified the TCR beta CDR3 across 54 Vbeta and 13 Jbeta. TCRdb reanalysed the immunoSEQ multiplex PCR reads using MiXCR and keeps one entry per CDR3 protein. The table records roughly 200,000 distinct CDR3 sequences, approximately 95% of them present only once. V was clipped by 4 bases and J by 4 bases, with 17 bases between them. Germline CDR1 reads SGHTA; CDR2 reads FQGNSA. The CDR3 sequence is 16 residues long. High-throughput TCR beta sequencing covered peripheral CD8+ and CD4+ T cells. TEMRA cells were FACS-enriched, with CD8+ and CD4+ T cells isolated negatively.

The chain has TRBV7-2 and TRBJ2-1; D could derive from TRBD1 or TRBD2 (5 bases each). The receptor was isolated from a human donor in good health. The sample consisted of CD4+ T cells from PBMCs. This CDR3 is CASSSRGAQLYNEQFF. The DNA for the CDR3 is TGTGCCAGCAGCTCAAGGGGAGCACAATTATACAATGAGCAGTTCTTC.